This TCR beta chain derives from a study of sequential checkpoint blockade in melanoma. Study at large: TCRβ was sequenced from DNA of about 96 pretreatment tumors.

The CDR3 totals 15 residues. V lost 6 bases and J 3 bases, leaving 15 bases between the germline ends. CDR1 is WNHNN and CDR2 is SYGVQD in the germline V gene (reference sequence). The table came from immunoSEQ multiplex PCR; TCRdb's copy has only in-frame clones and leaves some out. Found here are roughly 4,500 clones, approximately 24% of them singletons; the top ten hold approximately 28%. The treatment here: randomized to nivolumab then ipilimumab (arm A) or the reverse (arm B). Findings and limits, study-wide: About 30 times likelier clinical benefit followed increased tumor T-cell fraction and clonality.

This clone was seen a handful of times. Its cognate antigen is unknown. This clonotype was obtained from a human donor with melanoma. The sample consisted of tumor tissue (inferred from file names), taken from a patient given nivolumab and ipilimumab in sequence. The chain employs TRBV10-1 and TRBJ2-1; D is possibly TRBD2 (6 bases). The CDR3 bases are TGCGCCAGCAGCCCGATGGGGGGTCGCTACAATGAGCAGTTCTTC. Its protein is CASSPMGGRYNEQFF.